Listed below are T cell receptor beta chains from one sample, sequenced in a study of technical replicates of blood from a few donors. Using immunoSEQ multiplex PCR, the repertoire was profiled, and TCRdb retains in-frame clones only, with some absent. The sample consists of approximately 13,000 clones, 70% to 80% of them appearing once. The sequencing input was PBMCs. These TCRs come from a human donor in good health. Each CDR3 is given with its conserved first and last residue. D genes are given only for firm matches. Clone size is shown for a subset of rows, as once, few, many or a class of expanded clone.

clone_size: .; j_call: TRBJ1-5; d_call: TRBD1; v_call: TRBV29-1; cdr3_aa: CSVATGGDQPQHF; cdr3_nt: TGCAGCGTCGCGACAGGGGGCGATCAGCCCCAGCATTTT
clone_size: .; j_call: TRBJ1-3; d_call: .; v_call: TRBV7-6; cdr3_aa: CASSMTVGNTIYF; cdr3_nt: TGTGCCAGCAGCATGACAGTCGGAAACACCATATATTTT
clone_size: .; j_call: TRBJ2-3; d_call: TRBD2; v_call: TRBV11-2; cdr3_aa: CASSLTRGVTDTQYF; cdr3_nt: TGTGCCAGCAGCCTAACCCGGGGGGTTACAGATACGCAGTATTTT
clone_size: .; j_call: TRBJ2-5; d_call: .; v_call: TRBV2; cdr3_aa: CASARAADGTQYF; cdr3_nt: TGTGCCAGCGCCAGAGCGGCCGACGGGACCCAGTACTTC
clone_size: .; j_call: TRBJ1-1; d_call: TRBD1; v_call: TRBV19; cdr3_aa: CASITGGGGTEAFF; cdr3_nt: TGTGCCAGTATTACAGGGGGCGGTGGCACTGAAGCTTTCTTT
clone_size: .; j_call: TRBJ2-7; d_call: TRBD1; v_call: TRBV4-1; cdr3_aa: CASSQGQGEYEQYF; cdr3_nt: TGCGCCAGCAGCCAAGGACAGGGGGAATACGAGCAGTACTTC
clone_size: .; j_call: TRBJ2-3; d_call: TRBD2; v_call: TRBV7-2; cdr3_aa: CASTPASGRPDTQYF; cdr3_nt: TGTGCCAGCACCCCCGCTAGCGGGAGACCAGATACGCAGTATTTT
clone_size: .; j_call: TRBJ1-1; d_call: .; v_call: TRBV6-1; cdr3_aa: CASGQGAGGTEAFF; cdr3_nt: TGTGCCAGCGGTCAAGGGGCCGGGGGCACTGAAGCTTTCTTT
clone_size: .; j_call: TRBJ2-3; d_call: TRBD2; v_call: TRBV5-1; cdr3_aa: CASSLEAGSTDTQYF; cdr3_nt: TGCGCCAGCAGCTTGGAAGCGGGAAGCACAGATACGCAGTATTTT
clone_size: .; j_call: TRBJ2-1; d_call: TRBD2; v_call: TRBV27; cdr3_aa: CASSRVAGVSHNEQFF; cdr3_nt: TGTGCCAGCAGTAGAGTAGCGGGAGTCTCTCACAATGAGCAGTTCTTC
clone_size: .; j_call: TRBJ2-2; d_call: TRBD1; v_call: TRBV2; cdr3_aa: CASSSTGGWSTGELFF; cdr3_nt: TGTGCCAGCAGTTCCACAGGGGGATGGAGCACCGGGGAGCTGTTTTTT
clone_size: few; j_call: TRBJ2-7; d_call: .; v_call: TRBV5-6; cdr3_aa: CASRTQGHSYEQYF; cdr3_nt: TGTGCCAGCAGAACCCAGGGGCACTCCTACGAGCAGTACTTC
clone_size: .; j_call: TRBJ1-2; d_call: .; v_call: TRBV29-1; cdr3_aa: CSVDFPELPNGYTF; cdr3_nt: TGCAGCGTTGATTTCCCCGAACTCCCGAATGGCTACACCTTC
clone_size: once; j_call: TRBJ2-7; d_call: TRBD1; v_call: TRBV19; cdr3_aa: CASSSGTGNSYEQYF; cdr3_nt: TGTGCCAGTAGTAGTGGGACAGGGAACTCCTACGAGCAGTACTTC
clone_size: few; j_call: TRBJ2-1; d_call: .; v_call: TRBV10-3; cdr3_aa: CAARRTLTYNEQFF; cdr3_nt: TGTGCCGCGCGCCGGACACTTACTTACAATGAGCAGTTCTTC
clone_size: few; j_call: TRBJ1-1; d_call: .; v_call: TRBV4-2; cdr3_aa: CASSQARGHGTEAFF; cdr3_nt: TGTGCCAGCAGCCAAGCTCGAGGGCACGGCACTGAAGCTTTCTTT
clone_size: .; j_call: TRBJ2-7; d_call: TRBD1; v_call: TRBV7-8; cdr3_aa: CASSSGQRMGEQYF; cdr3_nt: TGTGCCAGCAGCTCGGGACAGAGGATGGGCGAGCAGTACTTC
clone_size: .; j_call: TRBJ2-7; d_call: .; v_call: TRBV28; cdr3_aa: CASSQDRDWNEQYF; cdr3_nt: TGTGCCAGCAGCCAAGACAGGGACTGGAACGAGCAGTACTTC
clone_size: few; j_call: TRBJ2-7; d_call: .; v_call: TRBV27; cdr3_aa: CASSPPSAPYEQYF; cdr3_nt: TGTGCCAGCAGTCCCCCCAGTGCCCCCTACGAGCAGTACTTC
clone_size: .; j_call: TRBJ2-5; d_call: .; v_call: TRBV29-1; cdr3_aa: CSVEDQLETQYF; cdr3_nt: TGCAGCGTTGAAGATCAATTAGAGACCCAGTACTTC
clone_size: .; j_call: TRBJ2-1; d_call: .; v_call: TRBV28; cdr3_aa: CASSYDSKQFF; cdr3_nt: TGTGCCAGCAGTTACGACAGCAAGCAGTTCTTC
clone_size: .; j_call: TRBJ2-7; d_call: TRBD1; v_call: TRBV6-6; cdr3_aa: CASSYGTASYEQYF; cdr3_nt: TGTGCCAGCAGTTACGGGACAGCCTCCTACGAGCAGTACTTC
clone_size: .; j_call: TRBJ2-1; d_call: .; v_call: TRBV9; cdr3_aa: CASSPVQAPGNEQFF; cdr3_nt: TGTGCCAGCAGCCCTGTCCAGGCACCTGGCAATGAGCAGTTCTTC